The clone carrying this TCR beta chain turned up a few times. An end of the junction differs from the germline gene, which may be a read error. CDR3 length equals 10 residues. Germline assignment: CDR1 MNHEY and CDR2 SVGAGI. This entry comes from a study of blood T cell repertoires in COVID-19. Looking at the study overall: From T cells, B-cell-depleted T cells, or PBMCs came the material, which was cDNA or gDNA.

It was during active infection that Seattle patients were enrolled and then longitudinally followed. Study processing details: Reference gene primer amplification yielded estimated nucleated cell counts. Sequencing used immunoSEQ multiplex PCR; TCRdb keeps in-frame clones, though not all of them. V and J calls plus clone size are reproduced from that table; the DNA served to infer D and trimming. Of some 250,000 clones detected, around 84% appear once; the ten largest clones hold roughly 5%. The V and J genes are TRBV6-5 and TRBJ2-7; TRBD1 aligns across 7 bases. The sample was peripheral blood. This receptor was identified in a woman aged 55-70 years with COVID-19, enrolled during active disease. This CDR3 reads CASGGYEQYF. Here the CDR3 DNA reads TGCGCCTCAGGGGGCTACGAGCAGTACTTC.